This T cell receptor (beta chain) was recorded in a study of Ad26.COV2.S vaccination and SARS-CoV-2 variants (dated by TCRdb to the early 2020s). About the study as a whole: Vaccine-arm donors were drawn from COV1001, a multicentre, randomized, double-blind, placebo-controlled phase I-IIa trial of Ad26.COV2.S in healthy adults. Ad26.COV2.S was given intramuscularly at 5x10^10 or 1x10^11 viral particles, as a single shot or as two shots 56 days apart. Trial participants were randomized into five groups of five, in which low-dose or high-dose Ad26.COV2.S was given once or twice, or placebo was given on both occasions. TCRbeta repertoire sequencing served as the tool for gauging how specific and how broad the SARS-CoV-2-reactive T cell receptors were following Ad26.COV2.S vaccination. Throughout the experiments and outcome assessment, investigators stayed blinded to trial group allocation. The TCR-sequenced set comprised approximately 32 samples: some 20 Ad26.COV2.S vaccine recipients, 5 placebo recipients and 8 SARS-CoV-2 convalescent individuals.

The treatment or condition label on this specimen signifies: roughly 20 received Ad26.COV2.S at low or high dose, single or two shots; several received placebo; per-sample allocation not given. For vaccine and placebo recipients, repertoires were sequenced using samples collected on day 63 after the first injection. In Cohort 1b, 20 to 25 adults aged 18-55 years were enrolled at a single site in Boston, USA, between 29 July and 7 August 2020. Ad26.COV2.S consisted of a replication-incompetent adenovirus type 26 vector by which a prefusion-stabilized SARS-CoV-2 spike protein from the original Wuhan strain was expressed. The immunoSEQ Assay was used to sequence TCRbeta CDR3 regions. After extraction, genomic DNA underwent amplification by bias-controlled multiplex PCR, followed by high-throughput sequencing. The study's own analysis went as follows. To quantify the absolute abundance of every unique TCRbeta CDR3 region, sequences were collapsed and filtered. T cell fraction was estimated by normalizing TCRbeta template counts to usable DNA, which was measured by amplifying reference genes present in all nucleated cells. Repertoire TCRs were annotated as SARS-CoV-2-specific by exact matching of V gene, CDR3 amino acid sequence and J gene to a known reactive TCR set. The reference SARS-CoV-2 TCR set came from MIRA and was filtered for enrichment in COVID-19-positive ImmuneCODE repertoires, removing public or cross-reactive TCRs. Using the MIRA antigens, annotated TCRs were further analysed by specific ORF or by position within an ORF. Breadth was defined as the number of annotated unique rearrangements divided by the total number of unique productive rearrangements, and depth was defined as the summed frequency of the annotated unique rearrangements. TCR breadth was compared between groups using two-sided Wilcoxon rank-sum tests. In TCRdb, the immuneACCESS table is reduced to in-frame sequences with V and J assigned. These tables do not hold every clone; where another copy was compared, an unresolved V gene accounts for under half, and the others remain unexplained. That table gives V, J and clone size, and the DNA gave D and trimming. The sample table lists under 600,000 clones, about nine tenths of them with a count of one. Clones ranked in the top ten supply 1.7% of the sample.

The full study reports these points: Comparing responses between vaccine doses or regimens was not something the study was powered to do. Spike-specific TCR breadth was higher in Ad26.COV2.S recipients than in placebo recipients (P = 0.0014). After vaccination, substantial breadth of spike-specific CD8+ and CD4+ T cell responses was reported. Vaccine and placebo recipients had comparable non-spike TCR breadth, which fits with the vaccine containing only spike. According to the authors, total T cell responses may have been underestimated by the TCR breadth and depth analyses.

As concerns this clone: What antigen it recognizes has not been identified. Base qualities are missing; no much larger clone stands one base away. This same CDR3 is encoded by further DNA sequences in the sample.

The CDR3 measures 14 amino acids from cysteine to phenylalanine. This entry keeps only the CDR3 DNA: 42 bases, framed from base 1. The germline V gene provides CDR1 SGDLS and CDR2 YYNGEE. Cut back by 2 bases and 2 bases, the V and J ends lie 7 bases apart. The sequence came from a person aged 18-65 years who received the Ad26.COV2.S COVID-19 vaccine or a placebo. Material: peripheral blood, obtained in a trial of Ad26.COV2.S vaccine versus placebo. The chain is made from TRBV9 and TRBJ1-4, with the identity of the D gene unclear. The DNA sequence follows: TGTGCCAGCAGCGTGGGGAGTACTAATGAAAAACTGTTTTTT. Translated, this gives CASSVGSTNEKLFF. Beyond the CDR3, the reference TRBV9 and TRBJ1-4 genes provide the residues; the full variable domain reads: DSGVTQTPKHLITATGQRVTLRCSPRSGDLSVYWYQQSLDQGLQFLIQYYNGEERAKGNILERFSAQQFPDLHSELNLSSLELGDSALYFCASSVGSTNEKLFFGSGTQLSVL.